This entry is about one T cell receptor (beta chain). TCRdb keeps only in-frame clones here, not all; method: immunoSEQ multiplex PCR. The sample has roughly 95,000 clones; roughly nine tenths are singletons. These data originate in a study of T cell responses to AZD1222 COVID-19 vaccine. CDR1 MNHEY and CDR2 SMNVEV come from the germline V gene (reference sequence). Trimming removed 5 bases from V and 1 base from J, with 11 bases in between. The CDR3 has 14 residues. The receptor comes from an adult who received the AZD1222 COVID-19 vaccine. The sample in question was peripheral blood, obtained 28 days after the second AZD1222 dose. The chain recombines TRBV27 with TRBJ1-1; a possible D gene is TRBD1 (6 bases). CDR3 protein: CASSPWTANTEAFF. The CDR3, as DNA: TGTGCCAGCAGTCCATGGACAGCGAACACTGAAGCTTTCTTT.